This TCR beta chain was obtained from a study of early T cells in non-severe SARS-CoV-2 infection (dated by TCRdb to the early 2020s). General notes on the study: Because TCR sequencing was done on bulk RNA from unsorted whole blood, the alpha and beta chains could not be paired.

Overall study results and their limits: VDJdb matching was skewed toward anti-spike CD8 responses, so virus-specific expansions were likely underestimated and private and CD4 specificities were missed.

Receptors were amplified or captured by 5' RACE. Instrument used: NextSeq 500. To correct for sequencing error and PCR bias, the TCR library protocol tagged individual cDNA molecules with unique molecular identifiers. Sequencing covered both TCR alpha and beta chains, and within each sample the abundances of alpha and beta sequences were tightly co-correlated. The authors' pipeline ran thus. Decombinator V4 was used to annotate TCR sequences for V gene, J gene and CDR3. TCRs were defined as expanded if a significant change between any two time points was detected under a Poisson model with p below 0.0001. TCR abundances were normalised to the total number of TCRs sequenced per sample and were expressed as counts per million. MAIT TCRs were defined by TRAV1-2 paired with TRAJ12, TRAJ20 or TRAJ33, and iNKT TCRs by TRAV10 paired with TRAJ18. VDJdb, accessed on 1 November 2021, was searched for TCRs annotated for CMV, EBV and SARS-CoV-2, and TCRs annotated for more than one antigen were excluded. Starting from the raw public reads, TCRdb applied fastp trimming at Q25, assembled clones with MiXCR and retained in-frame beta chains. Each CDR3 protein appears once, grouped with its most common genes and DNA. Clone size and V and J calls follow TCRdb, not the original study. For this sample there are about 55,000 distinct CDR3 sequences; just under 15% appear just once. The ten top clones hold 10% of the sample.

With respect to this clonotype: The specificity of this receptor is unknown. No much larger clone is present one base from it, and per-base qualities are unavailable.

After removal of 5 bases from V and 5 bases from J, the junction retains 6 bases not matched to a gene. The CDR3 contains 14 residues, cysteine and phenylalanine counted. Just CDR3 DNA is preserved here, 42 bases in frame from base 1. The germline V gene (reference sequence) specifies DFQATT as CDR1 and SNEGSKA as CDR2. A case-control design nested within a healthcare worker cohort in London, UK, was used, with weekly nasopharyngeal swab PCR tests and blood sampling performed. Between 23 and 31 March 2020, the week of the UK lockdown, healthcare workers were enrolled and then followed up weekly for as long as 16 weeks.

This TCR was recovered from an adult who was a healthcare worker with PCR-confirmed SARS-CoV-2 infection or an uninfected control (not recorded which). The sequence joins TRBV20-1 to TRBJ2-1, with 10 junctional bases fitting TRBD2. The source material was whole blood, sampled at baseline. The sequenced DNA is TGCAGTGCTCCGAGCGGGGGGGCCCACAATGAGCAGTTCTTC. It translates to CSAPSGGAHNEQFF.